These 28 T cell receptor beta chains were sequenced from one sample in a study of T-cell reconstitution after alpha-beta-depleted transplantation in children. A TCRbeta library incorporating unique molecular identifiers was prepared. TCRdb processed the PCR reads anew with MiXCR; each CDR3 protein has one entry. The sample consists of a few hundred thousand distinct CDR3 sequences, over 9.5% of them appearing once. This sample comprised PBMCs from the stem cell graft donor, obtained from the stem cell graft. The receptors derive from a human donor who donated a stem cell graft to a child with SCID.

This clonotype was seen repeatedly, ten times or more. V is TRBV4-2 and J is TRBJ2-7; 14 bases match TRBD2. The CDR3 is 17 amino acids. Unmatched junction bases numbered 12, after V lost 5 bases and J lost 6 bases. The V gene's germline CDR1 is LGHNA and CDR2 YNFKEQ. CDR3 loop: CASSSPGLAGEHREQYF. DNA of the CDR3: TGTGCCAGCAGCTCCCCGGGACTAGCGGGGGAACACCGCGAGCAGTACTTC.

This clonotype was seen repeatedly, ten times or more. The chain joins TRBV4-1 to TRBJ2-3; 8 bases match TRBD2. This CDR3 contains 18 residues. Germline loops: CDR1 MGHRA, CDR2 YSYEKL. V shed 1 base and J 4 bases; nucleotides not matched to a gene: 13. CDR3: CASSQGLIRGGRSDTQYF. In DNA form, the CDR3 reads TGCGCCAGCAGCCAAGGTCTCATTCGGGGGGGCCGATCAGATACGCAGTATTTT.

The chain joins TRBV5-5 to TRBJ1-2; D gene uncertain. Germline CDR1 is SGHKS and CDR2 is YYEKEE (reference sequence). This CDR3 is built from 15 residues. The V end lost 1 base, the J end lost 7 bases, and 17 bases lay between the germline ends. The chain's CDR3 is CASSLSTAALFGYTF. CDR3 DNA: TGTGCCAGCAGCTTGTCTACAGCTGCTCTATTTGGCTACACCTTC.

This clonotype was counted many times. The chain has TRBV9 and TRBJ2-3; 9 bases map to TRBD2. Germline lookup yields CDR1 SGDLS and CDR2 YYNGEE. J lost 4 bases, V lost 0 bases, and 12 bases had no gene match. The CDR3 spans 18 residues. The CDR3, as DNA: TGTGCCAGCAGCGTAGAAAGTCTAGCGGGGAGTTATGCAGATACGCAGTATTTT. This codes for CASSVESLAGSYADTQYF.

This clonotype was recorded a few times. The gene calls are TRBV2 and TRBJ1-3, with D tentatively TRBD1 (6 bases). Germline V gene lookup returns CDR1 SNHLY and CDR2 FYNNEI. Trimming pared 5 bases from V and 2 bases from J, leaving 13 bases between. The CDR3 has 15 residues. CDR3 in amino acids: CASSREGGAGNTIYF. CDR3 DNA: TGTGCCAGCAGTCGTGAGGGGGGTGCTGGAAACACCATATATTTT.

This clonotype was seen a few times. This CDR3 is CASRPGAGMRTGELFF. The CDR3 nucleotides read TGTGCCAGCAGGCCCGGGGCAGGGATGAGAACCGGGGAGCTGTTTTTT. The chain links TRBV2 to TRBJ2-2; D may correspond to TRBD1 or TRBD2 (5 bases each). Trimming shortened V by 6 bases and J by 5 bases, and 19 bases separated the two germline ends. There are 16 residues in the CDR3. Germline V gene lookup returns CDR1 SNHLY and CDR2 FYNNEI.

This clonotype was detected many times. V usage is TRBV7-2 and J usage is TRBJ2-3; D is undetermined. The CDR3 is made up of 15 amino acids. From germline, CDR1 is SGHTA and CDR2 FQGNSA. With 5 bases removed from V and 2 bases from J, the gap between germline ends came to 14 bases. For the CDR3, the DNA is TGTGCCAGCAGCCCTCGGCGACCTACCACAGATACGCAGTATTTT. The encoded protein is CASSPRRPTTDTQYF.

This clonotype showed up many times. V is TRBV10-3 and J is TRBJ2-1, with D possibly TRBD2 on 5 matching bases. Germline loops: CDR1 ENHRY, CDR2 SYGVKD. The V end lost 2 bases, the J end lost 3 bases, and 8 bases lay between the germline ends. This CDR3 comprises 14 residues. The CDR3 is CAISEEGLYNEQFF. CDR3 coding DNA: TGTGCCATCAGTGAGGAGGGTCTCTACAATGAGCAGTTCTTC.

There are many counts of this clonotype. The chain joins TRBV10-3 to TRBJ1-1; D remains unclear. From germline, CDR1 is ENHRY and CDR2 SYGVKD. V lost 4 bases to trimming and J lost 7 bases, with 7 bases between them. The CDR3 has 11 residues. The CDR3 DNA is TGTGCCATCAGTGGCGCCAGTGAAGCTTTCTTT. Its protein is CAISGASEAFF.

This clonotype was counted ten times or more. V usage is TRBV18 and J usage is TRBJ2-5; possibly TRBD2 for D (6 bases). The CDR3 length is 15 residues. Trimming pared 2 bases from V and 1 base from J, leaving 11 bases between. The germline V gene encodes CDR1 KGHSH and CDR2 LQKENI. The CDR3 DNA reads TGTGCCAGCTCACCAGAGACTAGTTTCCAAGAGACCCAGTACTTC. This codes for CASSPETSFQETQYF.

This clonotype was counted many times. The DNA of the CDR3 is TGCGCCAGCAGGGAAACCGGGACGGACTATGGCTACACCTTC. Translating gives CASRETGTDYGYTF. This chain connects TRBV5-1 to TRBJ1-2; perhaps TRBD1 as D (5 bases). The CDR3 loop spans 14 amino acids. The germline gives CDR1 SGHRS, CDR2 YFSETQ. V lost 5 bases and J lost 3, with 14 bases in between.

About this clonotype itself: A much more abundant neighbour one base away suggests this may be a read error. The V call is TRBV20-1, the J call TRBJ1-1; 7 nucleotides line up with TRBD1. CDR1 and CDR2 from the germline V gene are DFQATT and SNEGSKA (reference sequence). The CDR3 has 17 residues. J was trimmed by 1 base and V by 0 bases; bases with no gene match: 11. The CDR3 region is CSARDDALTGKNTEAFF. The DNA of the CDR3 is TGCAGTGCTAGAGATGATGCCTTGACAGGGAAGAACACTGAAGCTTTCTTT.

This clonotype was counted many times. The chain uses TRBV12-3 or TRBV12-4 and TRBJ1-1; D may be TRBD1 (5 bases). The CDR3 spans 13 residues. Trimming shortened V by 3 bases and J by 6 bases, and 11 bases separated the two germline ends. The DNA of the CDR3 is TGTGCCAGCAGTTTTCAGGGTGCCCCTGAAGCTTTCTTT. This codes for CASSFQGAPEAFF.

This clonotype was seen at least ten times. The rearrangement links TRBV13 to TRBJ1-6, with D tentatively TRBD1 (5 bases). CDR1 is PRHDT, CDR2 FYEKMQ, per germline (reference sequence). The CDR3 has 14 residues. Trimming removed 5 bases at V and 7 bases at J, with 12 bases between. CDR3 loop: CASSPGSGNSPLHF. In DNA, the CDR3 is TGTGCCAGCAGCCCCGGGTCAGGGAATTCACCCCTCCACTTT.

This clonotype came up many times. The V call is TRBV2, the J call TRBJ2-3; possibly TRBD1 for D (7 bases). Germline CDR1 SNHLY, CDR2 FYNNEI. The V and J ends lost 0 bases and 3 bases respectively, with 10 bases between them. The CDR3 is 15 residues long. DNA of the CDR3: TGTGCCAGCAGTGAAGCTGCAGGGGGGACAGATACGCAGTATTTT. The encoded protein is CASSEAAGGTDTQYF.

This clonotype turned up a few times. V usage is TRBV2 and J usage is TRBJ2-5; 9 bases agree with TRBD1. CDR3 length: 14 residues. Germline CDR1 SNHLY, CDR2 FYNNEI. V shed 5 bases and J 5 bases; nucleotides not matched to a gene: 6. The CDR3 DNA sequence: TGTGCCAGCAGTCGACAGGGGGGTGGCGAGACCCAGTACTTC. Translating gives CASSRQGGGETQYF.

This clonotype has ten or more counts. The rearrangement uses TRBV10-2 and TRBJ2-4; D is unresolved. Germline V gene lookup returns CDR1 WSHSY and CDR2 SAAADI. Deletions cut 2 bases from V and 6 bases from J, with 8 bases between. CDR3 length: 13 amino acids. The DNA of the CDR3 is TGCGCCAGCAGTGAGCCGGGCCCAAACATTCAGTACTTC. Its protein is CASSEPGPNIQYF.

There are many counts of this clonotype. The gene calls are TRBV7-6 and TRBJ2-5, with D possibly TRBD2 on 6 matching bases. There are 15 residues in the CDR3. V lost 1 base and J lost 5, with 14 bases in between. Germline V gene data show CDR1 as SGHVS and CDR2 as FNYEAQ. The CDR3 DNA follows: TGTGCCAGCAGCTTAGTGGGGGGAGTTGGGGAGACCCAGTACTTC. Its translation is CASSLVGGVGETQYF.

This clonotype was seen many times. CDR3 bases: TGCGCCAGCAGCTTGGAACGGGATCAGCCCCAGCATTTT. Translating gives CASSLERDQPQHF. The chain joins TRBV5-1 to TRBJ1-5; D is unresolved. The V gene's germline CDR1 is SGHRS and CDR2 YFSETQ. V was pared by 0 bases and J by 5 bases, with 6 bases between. This CDR3 has 13 amino acids.

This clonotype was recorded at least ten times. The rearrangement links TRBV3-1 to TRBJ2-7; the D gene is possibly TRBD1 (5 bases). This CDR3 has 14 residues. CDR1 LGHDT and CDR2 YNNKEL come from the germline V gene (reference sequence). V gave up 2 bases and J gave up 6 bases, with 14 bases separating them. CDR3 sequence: CASSQFLGQGEQYF. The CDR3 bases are TGTGCCAGCAGCCAATTTCTGGGGCAGGGCGAGCAGTACTTC.

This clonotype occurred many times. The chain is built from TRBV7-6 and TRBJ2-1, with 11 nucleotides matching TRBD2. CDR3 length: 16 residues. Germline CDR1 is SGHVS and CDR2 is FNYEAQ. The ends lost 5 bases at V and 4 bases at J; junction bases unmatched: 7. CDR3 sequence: CASSPIAGGAYNEQFF. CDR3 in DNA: TGTGCCAGCAGCCCTATAGCGGGGGGGGCATACAATGAGCAGTTCTTC.

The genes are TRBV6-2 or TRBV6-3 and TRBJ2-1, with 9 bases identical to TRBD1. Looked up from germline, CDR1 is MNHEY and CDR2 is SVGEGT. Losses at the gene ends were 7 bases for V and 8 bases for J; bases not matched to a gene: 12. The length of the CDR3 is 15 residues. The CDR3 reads CASTKGQGYGDEQFF. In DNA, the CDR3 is TGTGCCAGCACCAAAGGACAGGGGTATGGCGATGAGCAGTTCTTC.

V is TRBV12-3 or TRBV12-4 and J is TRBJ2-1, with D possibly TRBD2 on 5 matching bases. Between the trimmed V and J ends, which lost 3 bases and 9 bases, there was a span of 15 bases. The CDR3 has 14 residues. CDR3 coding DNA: TGTGCCAGCAGTTTTGGCAGTTCAGAGGGTGAGCAGTTCTTC. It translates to CASSFGSSEGEQFF.

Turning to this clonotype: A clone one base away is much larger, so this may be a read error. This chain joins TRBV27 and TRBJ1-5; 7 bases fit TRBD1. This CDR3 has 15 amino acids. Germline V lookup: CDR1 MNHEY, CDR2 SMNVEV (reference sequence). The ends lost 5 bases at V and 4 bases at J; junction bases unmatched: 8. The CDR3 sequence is CASSEGQCINQPQHF. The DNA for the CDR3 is TGTGCCAGCAGTGAGGGACAGTGTATTAATCAGCCCCAGCATTTT.

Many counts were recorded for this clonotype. This CDR3 reads CSATTGTQPQHF. The CDR3 DNA is TGCAGTGCAACGACAGGGACCCAGCCCCAGCATTTT. The chain couples TRBV20-1 to TRBJ1-5; 7 bases fit TRBD1. This CDR3 is built from 12 residues. CDR1 DFQATT and CDR2 SNEGSKA come from the germline V gene (reference sequence). V trimming: 6 bases; J trimming: 7 bases; junction bases outside the gene matches: 6.

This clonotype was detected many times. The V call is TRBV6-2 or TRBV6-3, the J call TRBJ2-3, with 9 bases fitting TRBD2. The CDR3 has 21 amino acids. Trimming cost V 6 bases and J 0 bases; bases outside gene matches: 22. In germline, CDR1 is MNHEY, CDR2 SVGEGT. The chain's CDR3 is CASSANLGGGRGGTSTDTQYF. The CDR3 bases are TGTGCCAGCAGCGCAAACCTGGGAGGGGGGCGGGGGGGAACTAGCACAGATACGCAGTATTTT.

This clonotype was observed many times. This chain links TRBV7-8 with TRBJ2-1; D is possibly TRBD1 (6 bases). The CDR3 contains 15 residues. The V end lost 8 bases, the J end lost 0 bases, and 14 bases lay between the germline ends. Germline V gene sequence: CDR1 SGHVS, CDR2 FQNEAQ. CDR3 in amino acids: CASRRQASSYNEQFF. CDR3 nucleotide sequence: TGTGCCAGCCGCAGACAGGCGAGCTCCTACAATGAGCAGTTCTTC.

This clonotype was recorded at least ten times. CDR3 nucleotide sequence: TGTGCCATCAGAGGATACACTGAAGCTTTCTTT. Its translation is CAIRGYTEAFF. This chain links TRBV10-3 with TRBJ1-1, with D hard to call. The CDR3 length is 11 residues. CDR1 ENHRY and CDR2 SYGVKD come from the germline V gene. V was cut by 6 bases and J by 3 bases, with 5 bases left in between.